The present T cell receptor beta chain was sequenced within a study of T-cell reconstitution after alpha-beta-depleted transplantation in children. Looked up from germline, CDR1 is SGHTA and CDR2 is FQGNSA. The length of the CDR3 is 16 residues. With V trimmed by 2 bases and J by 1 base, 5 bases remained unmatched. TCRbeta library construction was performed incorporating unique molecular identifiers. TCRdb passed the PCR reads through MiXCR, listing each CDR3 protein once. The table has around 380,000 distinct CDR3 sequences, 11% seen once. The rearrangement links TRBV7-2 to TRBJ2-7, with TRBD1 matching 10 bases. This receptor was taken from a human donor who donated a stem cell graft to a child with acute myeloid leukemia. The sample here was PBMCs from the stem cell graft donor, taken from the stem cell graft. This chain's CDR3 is CASSLPTGGMSYEQYF. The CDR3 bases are TGTGCCAGCAGCTTACCGACAGGGGGCATGTCCTACGAGCAGTACTTC.